Listed here are 19 T cell receptor beta chains from one sample, sequenced in a study of human T cells and chemical hapten exposure. MiXCR, run by TCRdb on the RACE reads, gives a single entry per CDR3 protein. Of roughly 39,000 distinct CDR3 sequences in the sample, about 13% were seen once. The time point here: patch test 3, about 24 weeks after DPC sensitization. The sample's treatment: therapeutic diphenylcyclopropenone sensitization with weekly scalp DPC. The authors extracted total RNA from unfractionated whole blood. The sample consisted of whole blood, taken in connection with sensitization to the hapten diphenylcyclopropenone (DPC). These receptors were collected from a woman in her thirties or forties with alopecia areata. Some clones in this sample may be carry-over from other donors' samples.

The sample holds many counts of this clonotype. V is TRBV29-1 and J is TRBJ2-1; tentatively, D is TRBD1 or TRBD2 (5 bases each). The CDR3 covers 11 residues. V was trimmed by 6 bases and J by 4 bases, leaving 7 bases between them. Germline V gene lookup returns CDR1 SQVTM and CDR2 ANQGSEA. For the CDR3, the DNA is TGCAGCGTGGGACGGTACAATGAGCAGTTCTTC. Translation: CSVGRYNEQFF.

V is TRBV19 and J is TRBJ2-7, with 10 positions matching TRBD1. Trimming at V came to 3 bases and at J to 3 bases, leaving 5 bases not matched to a gene. This CDR3 has 15 residues. The germline gives CDR1 LNHDA, CDR2 SQIVND (reference sequence). The CDR3 DNA sequence: TGTGCCAGTAGTATGGGACAGGGGCGTCACTACGAGCAGTACTTC. Translated: CASSMGQGRHYEQYF.

This clonotype showed up just a few times. The rearrangement joins TRBV29-1 to TRBJ1-1; D is uncertain. CDR1 is SQVTM, CDR2 ANQGSEA, per germline. CDR3 length: 14 residues. Trimming cost V 3 bases and J 0 bases, with 11 bases left between them. The CDR3 bases are TGCAGCGTTGATCAAGGGCTCATGAACACTGAAGCTTTCTTT. Translated, it gives CSVDQGLMNTEAFF. The full variable domain, in which reference TRBV29-1 and TRBJ1-1 provide the parts outside the CDR3, is SAVISQKPSRDICQRGTSLTIQCQVDSQVTMMFWYRQQPGQSLTLIATANQGSEATYESGFVIDKFPISRPNLTFSTLTVSNMSPEDSSIYLCSVDQGLMNTEAFFGQGTRLTVV.

J is TRBJ2-5 and V is TRBV5-1, with D hard to call. Germline values: CDR1 SGHRS, CDR2 YFSETQ. V gave up 4 bases and J gave up 1 base, with 8 bases separating them. The CDR3 is 13 amino acids. The chain's CDR3 is CASSPLGQETQYF. The CDR3 DNA sequence: TGCGCCAGCAGCCCACTGGGCCAAGAGACCCAGTACTTC.

The rearrangement uses TRBV29-1 and TRBJ2-1; the D gene is possibly TRBD1 (5 bases). Germline-derived CDR1 and CDR2 are SQVTM and ANQGSEA. V shed 6 bases and J shed 0 bases, with 9 bases lying between them. The CDR3 is made up of 13 amino acids. In DNA, the CDR3 is TGCAGCGTGCGGACAAGCTCCTACAATGAGCAGTTCTTC. Translating gives CSVRTSSYNEQFF.

This chain joins TRBV27 and TRBJ2-4; D unclear. Germline loops: CDR1 MNHEY, CDR2 SMNVEV (reference sequence). The CDR3 is 12 amino acids. V was clipped by 5 bases and J by 0 bases, with 2 bases between them. CDR3 residues: CASSLAKNIQYF. The CDR3 nucleotides are TGTGCCAGCAGTCTAGCCAAAAACATTCAGTACTTC.

This chain links TRBV28 with TRBJ2-3; no definite D call. Germline V gene data show CDR1 as MDHEN and CDR2 as SYDVKM. The CDR3 contains 13 residues. The V end lost 5 bases, the J end lost 6 bases, and 12 bases lay between the germline ends. DNA of the CDR3: TGTGCCAGCAGTCCCACCTTAGGGGATACGCAGTATTTT. This gives the protein CASSPTLGDTQYF.

This clonotype was seen ten or more times. The chain recombines TRBV20-1 with TRBJ2-7; D is perhaps TRBD1 (6 bases). V lost 6 bases and J 5 bases, leaving 14 bases between the germline ends. The CDR3 is 12 amino acids. CDR1 is DFQATT and CDR2 is SNEGSKA in the germline V gene (reference sequence). Here the CDR3 DNA reads TGCAGTGCCCCATACAGGGCGGACGAGCAGTACTTC. The encoded protein is CSAPYRADEQYF.

This clonotype was seen ten or more times. The chain employs TRBV20-1 and TRBJ2-7; 13 bases are a match to TRBD2. J gave up 2 bases and V 3 bases, and 4 bases lay outside the gene matches. The CDR3 runs 15 residues. Looked up from germline, CDR1 is DFQATT and CDR2 is SNEGSKA (reference sequence). CDR3 sequence (DNA): TGCAGTGCTAGCCGACTAGCGGGAGGCCCCTACGAGCAGTACTTC. Translation: CSASRLAGGPYEQYF.

This clonotype showed up many times. The chain couples TRBV12-1 to TRBJ2-7. TRBV12-1 is designated a pseudogene. There are 14 residues in the CDR3. This CDR3 reads CASSSKFGAYEQYF. The CDR3 DNA follows: TGTGCCAGCAGCTCCAAGTTCGGGGCCTACGAGCAGTACTTC.

This clonotype was seen many times. This chain links TRBV10-3 with TRBJ2-3; tentative D call: TRBD2 (6 bases). Trimming removed 10 bases at V and 0 bases at J, with 14 bases between. CDR1 is ENHRY, CDR2 SYGVKD, per germline. The CDR3 is 14 amino acids. The CDR3 nucleotides read TGTGCCACATCCGGGACTTCAAGCACAGATACGCAGTATTTT. As protein: CATSGTSSTDTQYF.

This clonotype was counted ten times or more. This rearrangement joins TRBV12-3 or TRBV12-4 to TRBJ1-2; D possibly corresponds to TRBD1 (6 bases). Trimming left V 7 bases short and J 4 bases short, with 19 bases between. CDR3 length: 15 amino acids. CDR3 region: CASTTRTAPRYGYTF. CDR3 sequence (DNA): TGTGCCAGCACTACCCGGACAGCCCCCCGCTATGGCTACACCTTC.

This clonotype was seen a few times. CDR3 in DNA: TGTGCCAGCAGTTTTTCGCAGGCTGGCGAGCAGTACTTC. Protein: CASSFSQAGEQYF. The chain uses TRBV28 and TRBJ2-7, with D uncertain. Germline CDR1 and CDR2: MDHEN and SYDVKM. V lost 3 bases and J lost 6, with 12 bases in between. CDR3 length equals 13 residues.

This clonotype was picked up many times. The V and J genes are TRBV20-1 and TRBJ2-3; 7 positions agree with TRBD1. The CDR3 runs 13 residues. Per the germline V gene, CDR1 is DFQATT and CDR2 is SNEGSKA (reference sequence). V lost 5 bases, J lost 4 bases, and 6 bases stayed unmatched. CDR3 sequence: CSAEGAYADTQYF. The CDR3 DNA sequence: TGCAGTGCTGAGGGGGCGTACGCAGATACGCAGTATTTT.

There are a few counts of this clonotype. The chain combines TRBV30 with TRBJ1-3; D is ambiguous. CDR1 and CDR2 from the germline V gene are GTSNPN and SVGIG (reference sequence). V dropped 5 bases and J dropped 5 bases, with 10 bases sitting between them. The length of the CDR3 is 12 residues. Here the CDR3 reads CAWEDVRNTIYF. CDR3 in DNA: TGTGCCTGGGAAGACGTGCGAAACACCATATATTTT.

The chain uses TRBV10-3 and TRBJ1-2; D is ambiguous. The CDR3 totals 14 residues. Trimming removed 5 bases at V and 5 bases at J, with 15 bases between. CDR1 is ENHRY, CDR2 SYGVKD, per germline. CDR3 protein: CAISRRITEYGYTF. CDR3 DNA: TGTGCCATCAGTCGGAGGATAACAGAATATGGCTACACCTTC.

This clonotype was counted many times. This chain connects TRBV29-1 to TRBJ1-1; 10 nucleotides match TRBD1. The J segment lost 3 bases and the V segment lost 3 bases, leaving 1 base of the junction unmatched. This CDR3 is 13 amino acids long. Germline V gene lookup returns CDR1 SQVTM and CDR2 ANQGSEA. CDR3 sequence reads: CSVEGQGHTEAFF. The CDR3 nucleotides are TGCAGCGTTGAGGGACAGGGGCACACTGAAGCTTTCTTT.

V gene TRBV20-1 combines with J gene TRBJ2-7; D is unclear. Trimming left V 6 bases short and J 5 bases short, with 14 bases between. The CDR3 totals 12 residues. Germline V gives CDR1 DFQATT, CDR2 SNEGSKA (reference sequence). The CDR3 region is CSAPGDRNEQYF. The CDR3 DNA sequence: TGCAGTGCCCCAGGTGACCGCAACGAGCAGTACTTC.

This clonotype was counted many times. The genes are TRBV11-3 and TRBJ2-1; 7 bases agree with TRBD2. Germline V gene data show CDR1 as SGHNT and CDR2 as YENEEA. This CDR3 has 15 amino acids. V lost 4 bases to trimming and J lost 12 bases; unmatched junction nucleotides: 15. The CDR3 protein is CASSSGGPTTIGQFF. The CDR3 DNA follows: TGTGCCAGCAGCTCGGGAGGCCCAACAACAATAGGGCAGTTCTTC.